This T cell receptor beta chain was identified in a study of CD8+ T cells in alopecia areata. Stated treatment: oral pan-JAK inhibitor, 5-10 mg twice daily. Comments on this clone: What it binds is unknown.

Findings and caveats of the study: A great number of expanded lesional clones endured in scalp and blood during tofacitinib.

Following extraction, RNA underwent reverse transcription to cDNA, which served as the sequencing template. Method: immunoSEQ multiplex PCR; TCRdb's copy keeps in-frame clones and lacks some. Of 150,000 to 200,000 clones detected, just under 65% appear once; the ten largest clones hold about 1.3%. The CDR3 spans 16 residues. V was clipped by 4 bases and J by 5 bases; unmatched bases: 6. Germline CDR1 is MNHEY and CDR2 is SMNVEV (reference sequence). Sequenced material: CD4+ T cells sorted from blood, taken between weeks 49 and 50, from a patient treated with tofacitinib. The TCR was taken from a human donor with alopecia areata. J is TRBJ2-1 and V is TRBV27; 12 bases align to TRBD2. The CDR3 sequence is CASSSLAGGLDNEQFF. The CDR3, as DNA: TGTGCCAGCAGTTCGCTAGCGGGGGGGCTTGACAATGAGCAGTTCTTC.